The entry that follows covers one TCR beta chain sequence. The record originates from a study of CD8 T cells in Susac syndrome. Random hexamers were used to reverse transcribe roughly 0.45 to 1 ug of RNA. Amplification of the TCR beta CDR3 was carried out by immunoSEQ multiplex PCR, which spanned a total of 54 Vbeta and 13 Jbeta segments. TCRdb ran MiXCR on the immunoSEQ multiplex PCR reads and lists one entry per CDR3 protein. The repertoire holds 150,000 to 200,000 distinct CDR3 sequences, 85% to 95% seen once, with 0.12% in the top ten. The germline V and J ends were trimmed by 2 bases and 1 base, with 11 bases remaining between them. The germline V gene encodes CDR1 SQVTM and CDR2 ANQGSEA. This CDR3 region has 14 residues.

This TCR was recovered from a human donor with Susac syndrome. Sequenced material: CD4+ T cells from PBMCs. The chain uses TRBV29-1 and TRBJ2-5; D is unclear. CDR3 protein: CSVEPPRSQETQYF. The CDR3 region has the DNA TGCAGCGTTGAACCCCCGAGAAGCCAAGAGACCCAGTACTTC.